This passage covers 26 T cell receptor beta chains from one sample sequenced in a study of cytomegalovirus exposure and HLA in healthy donors. Both 60 Vbeta primers and 13 Jbeta primers went into the PCR. Clones were sequenced by immunoSEQ multiplex PCR, and TCRdb holds only the in-frame ones, with some missing. This table has over 95,000 clones, approximately 80% appearing once. Source material: PBMCs. The receptors here all came from a man aged 35-49 years in good health and CMV-seropositive.

The gene calls are TRBV29-1 and TRBJ2-7; D uncertain. Per germline, CDR1 SQVTM and CDR2 ANQGSEA. The CDR3 is 11 residues long. Trimming took off 7 bases at V and 4 bases at J, with 11 bases between the two ends. The CDR3 is CSAEANYEQYF. The DNA of the CDR3 is TGCAGCGCCGAGGCGAATTACGAGCAGTACTTC.

A few counts support this clone. Relative to the germline gene, one junction end is altered; a read error may explain this. The V call is TRBV6-1, the J call TRBJ2-6; D is possibly TRBD1 (5 bases). The CDR3 consists of 15 residues. The germline gives CDR1 MNHNS, CDR2 SASEGT. CDR3: CASSIWSRGANGLTF. The CDR3 region has the DNA TGTGCCAGCAGTATCTGGAGTCGTGGGGCCAACGGCCTGACTTTC.

There are a few counts of this clone. The chain recombines TRBV9 with TRBJ2-2; 8 bases map to TRBD2. Germline CDR1 is SGDLS and CDR2 is YYNGEE. V shed 0 bases, J shed 5 bases, and the junction held 6 bases outside the gene matches. CDR3 length equals 16 residues. The DNA of the CDR3 is TGTGCCAGCAGCGTAGACGGCGGGGGGTATACCGGGGAGCTGTTTTTT. Amino acids: CASSVDGGGYTGELFF.

The CDR3 is CASSPPGGALGNTIYF. The CDR3 DNA follows: TGTGCCAGCTCACCACCAGGGGGCGCGCTTGGAAACACCATATATTTT. This rearrangement joins TRBV18 to TRBJ1-3; 7 nucleotides align to TRBD1. V shed 0 bases and J 3 bases; nucleotides not matched to a gene: 5. There are 16 residues in the CDR3. CDR1 and CDR2 (germline): KGHSH, LQKENI.

The chain has TRBV7-3 and TRBJ2-2, with D tentatively TRBD2 (6 bases). The CDR3 sequence is 16 residues long. The germline gives CDR1 SGHTA, CDR2 FQGTGA. Trimming removed 5 bases from V and 2 bases from J, with 15 bases in between. The CDR3 nucleotides read TGTGCCAGCAGCATTACGGGGGACCCAAACACCGGGGAGCTGTTTTTT. This codes for CASSITGDPNTGELFF.

The rearrangement uses TRBV4-1 and TRBJ1-2; D ambiguous. This CDR3 comprises 16 residues. The V gene lost 4 bases and the J gene lost 5 bases, with 20 bases spanning the gap. The V gene's germline CDR1 is MGHRA and CDR2 YSYEKL. The CDR3 loop is CASSPERRSGKYGYTF. CDR3 in DNA: TGCGCCAGCAGCCCCGAGAGGAGGAGCGGGAAGTATGGCTACACCTTC.

The chain employs TRBV13 and TRBJ2-1, with 9 nucleotides matching TRBD2. The junction had 11 bases not matched to a gene; V was cut back by 4 bases and J by 7 bases. The germline CDR1 and CDR2 sequences are PRHDT and FYEKMQ (reference sequence). The CDR3 is made up of 16 amino acids. The CDR3 DNA reads TGTGCCAGCAGCTCTTGGGCGGCGGGGGGGCGAAATGAGCAGTTCTTC. Protein sequence: CASSSWAAGGRNEQFF.

V usage is TRBV6-1 and J usage is TRBJ1-5; the D gene is possibly TRBD1 (5 bases). From germline, CDR1 is MNHNS and CDR2 SASEGT. Trimming cost V 2 bases and J 7 bases, with 15 bases left between them. This CDR3 has 15 residues. CDR3 nucleotide sequence: TGTGCCAGCAGTGAACTGATGGGGCCCAGGCAGCCCCAGCATTTT. Translated, it gives CASSELMGPRQPQHF.

V usage is TRBV4-3 and J usage is TRBJ2-7; D not certain. V lost 1 base, J lost 0 bases, and 4 bases lay in between. CDR3 size: 13 residues. Germline CDR1 LGHNA, CDR2 YSLEER. This CDR3 reads CASSQVASYEQYF. CDR3 coding DNA: TGCGCCAGCAGCCAAGTGGCCTCCTACGAGCAGTACTTC.

This clone was detected only a few times. The genes are TRBV9 and TRBJ2-1, with unresolved D. The V end was cut by 2 bases, the J end by 0 bases, with 9 bases between. The length of the CDR3 is 15 residues. From germline, CDR1 is SGDLS and CDR2 YYNGEE. The CDR3: CASSVLVSSYNEQFF. The CDR3 region has the DNA TGTGCCAGCAGCGTTCTGGTCAGCTCCTACAATGAGCAGTTCTTC. Looking up the rest from reference TRBV9 and TRBJ2-1 gives the full variable domain: DSGVTQTPKHLITATGQRVTLRCSPRSGDLSVYWYQQSLDQGLQFLIQYYNGEERAKGNILERFSAQQFPDLHSELNLSSLELGDSALYFCASSVLVSSYNEQFFGPGTRLTVL.

The chain uses TRBV4-3 and TRBJ2-5; 10 bases match TRBD2. Near its end, the DNA agrees better with TRBJ2-7, so the J call may be wrong. Germline values: CDR1 LGHNA, CDR2 YSLEER. This CDR3 has 17 residues. As DNA, the CDR3 is TGCGCCAGCAGCCAAGAATCGGCTAGCGGGGGAGCCTACGAGCAGTACTTC. Amino acid sequence: CASSQESASGGAYEQYF.

Only a few counts were recorded for this clone. This chain's CDR3 is CASSPDRVYNEQFF. The CDR3 DNA reads TGTGCCAGCAGTCCGGACAGGGTATACAATGAGCAGTTCTTC. The genes are TRBV6-4 and TRBJ2-1; 8 nucleotides line up with TRBD1. Trimming removed 5 bases from V and 4 bases from J; junction bases left unmatched: 4. Germline assignment: CDR1 MRHNA and CDR2 SNTAGT. The CDR3 is made up of 14 amino acids.

This rearrangement joins TRBV5-6 to TRBJ2-7; possibly TRBD2 for D (6 bases). The CDR3 extends over 12 amino acids. V lost 2 bases, J lost 7 bases, and 10 bases lay in between. The germline V gene has CDR1 SGHDT and CDR2 YYEEEE. The CDR3 DNA follows: TGTGCCAGCAGCTTCCGGGAGTGGGAGCAGTACTTC. This gives the protein CASSFREWEQYF.

The chain combines TRBV14 with TRBJ2-7, with 7 bases aligning to TRBD1. The CDR3 sequence is 14 residues long. CDR1 SGHDN and CDR2 FVKESK come from the germline V gene. V was clipped by 2 bases and J by 2 bases; unmatched bases: 3. CDR3 sequence reads: CASSQTGQPYEQYF. CDR3 sequence (DNA): TGTGCCAGCAGCCAAACGGGACAGCCCTACGAGCAGTACTTC. The full variable domain, its missing parts supplied by reference TRBV14 and TRBJ2-7, is EAGVTQFPSHSVIEKGQTVTLRCDPISGHDNLYWYRRVMGKEIKFLLHFVKESKQDESGMPNNRFLAERTGGTYSTLKVQPAELEDSGVYFCASSQTGQPYEQYFGPGTRLTVT.

J is TRBJ2-1 and V is TRBV6-1; D perhaps matches TRBD1 (6 bases). The CDR3 is 13 residues long. The V end was cut by 4 bases, the J end by 8 bases, with 12 bases between. CDR1 MNHNS and CDR2 SASEGT come from the germline V gene. CDR3 region: CASSAHRVHEQFF. CDR3 DNA sequence: TGTGCCAGCAGTGCACACAGGGTTCATGAGCAGTTCTTC.

The chain recombines TRBV5-1 with TRBJ2-7; 11 nucleotides match TRBD2. The CDR3 is 18 amino acids. Germline CDR1 is SGHRS and CDR2 is YFSETQ. V lost 0 bases, J lost 3 bases, and 11 bases stayed unmatched. CDR3 region: CASSLVPALAGGFYEQYF. Here the CDR3 DNA reads TGCGCCAGCAGCTTGGTTCCAGCCTTAGCGGGGGGGTTCTACGAGCAGTACTTC.

J is TRBJ2-7 and V is TRBV4-1, with 12 bases aligning to TRBD2. V shed 5 bases and J 2 bases; nucleotides not matched to a gene: 10. The CDR3 length is 17 residues. Germline CDR1 is MGHRA and CDR2 is YSYEKL. The CDR3 region has the DNA TGCGCCAGCAGCTCCCGGACTAGCGGGATAAAAGCCTACGAGCAGTACTTC. The encoded protein is CASSSRTSGIKAYEQYF.

The CDR3 here is CASRRTGQGYEQYF. The CDR3 DNA is TGTGCCAGCAGGCGGACAGGTCAAGGCTACGAGCAGTACTTC. V usage is TRBV28 and J usage is TRBJ2-7, with 7 bases aligning to TRBD1. The CDR3 consists of 14 residues. Germline V lookup: CDR1 MDHEN, CDR2 SYDVKM. V lost 6 bases to trimming and J lost 3 bases; unmatched junction nucleotides: 8. The entire variable domain, with the rest obtained from reference TRBV28 and TRBJ2-7, is as follows: DVKVTQSSRYLVKRTGEKVFLECVQDMDHENMFWYRQDPGLGLRLIYFSYDVKMKEKGDIPEGYSVSREKKERFSLILESASTNQTSMYLCASRRTGQGYEQYFGPGTRLTVT.

This clone was seen once. This chain uses TRBV11-2 with TRBJ2-1; D is perhaps TRBD2 (7 bases). CDR1 and CDR2 from the germline V gene are SGHAT and FQNNGV. This CDR3 spans 16 amino acids. V was pared by 7 bases and J by 9 bases, with 25 bases between. CDR3: CASTEGGAGRVSEQFF. In DNA, the CDR3 is TGTGCCAGCACTGAGGGGGGGGCAGGGAGGGTCAGTGAGCAGTTCTTC.

The chain links TRBV6-1 to TRBJ2-5; D call uncertain. The CDR3 totals 13 residues. V was cut by 8 bases and J by 1 base, with 11 bases left in between. CDR1 is MNHNS and CDR2 is SASEGT in the germline V gene. For the CDR3, the DNA is TGTGCCAGCTCTGGGCCCTTCCAAGAGACCCAGTACTTC. Protein: CASSGPFQETQYF.

V usage is TRBV7-9 and J usage is TRBJ2-7, with a weak D call TRBD1 (6 bases). The CDR3 runs 14 residues. With 5 bases removed from V and 2 bases from J, the gap between germline ends came to 13 bases. Germline V gene lookup returns CDR1 SEHNR and CDR2 FQNEAQ (reference sequence). CDR3 sequence: CASSLDRKAYEQYF. In DNA form, the CDR3 reads TGTGCCAGCAGCCTCGACAGGAAAGCCTACGAGCAGTACTTC.

This clone was counted once. This rearrangement joins TRBV6-4 to TRBJ1-2; D perhaps matches TRBD1 (6 bases). This CDR3 region has 15 residues. Germline V gene lookup returns CDR1 MRHNA and CDR2 SNTAGT. Trimming pared 0 bases from V and 9 bases from J, leaving 17 bases between. CDR3 nucleotides: TGTGCCAGCAGTGACTCAATCGGCAGGGGTCAGAGCTACACCTTC. It translates to CASSDSIGRGQSYTF.

Comment on this clone: One end of the junction is discordant with germline, which a read error may explain. V and J are TRBV7-2 and TRBJ1-3, with D possibly matching TRBD1 (6 bases). This CDR3 has 13 amino acids. Germline loops: CDR1 SGHTA, CDR2 FQGNSA. The CDR3 DNA reads as TGTGCCAGTAGCTTAGGGGGAGGAGACACCATATATTTT. Its translation: CASSLGGGDTIYF.

The chain couples TRBV10-3 to TRBJ1-1, with TRBD1 identical over 9 bases. The CDR3 is 14 residues long. The junction had 5 bases not matched to a gene; V was cut back by 6 bases and J by 3 bases. CDR1 and CDR2 from the germline V gene are ENHRY and SYGVKD. CDR3 in amino acids: CAIRLDRGDTEAFF. The CDR3 nucleotides read TGTGCCATCAGATTGGACAGGGGTGACACTGAAGCTTTCTTT.

This sequence joins TRBV6-6 and TRBJ2-2, with D uncertain. Germline loops: CDR1 MNHNY, CDR2 SVGAGI (reference sequence). V lost 0 bases and J 4 bases, leaving 6 bases between the germline ends. The CDR3 runs to 14 residues. CDR3 bases: TGTGCCAGCAGTTACTCTTACAGCACCGGGGAGCTGTTTTTT. Its protein is CASSYSYSTGELFF.

This chain links TRBV19 with TRBJ2-1; 12 positions agree with TRBD2. Germline V gene data show CDR1 as LNHDA and CDR2 as SQIVND (reference sequence). Germline trimming cut 9 bases from V and 8 bases from J; bases unmatched to any gene: 11. This CDR3 has 15 residues. Here the CDR3 reads CASQNRLAGVDEQFF. The CDR3 nucleotides read TGTGCCAGCCAAAACCGACTAGCGGGGGTCGATGAGCAGTTCTTC. Using reference TRBV19 and TRBJ2-1 for the parts outside the CDR3, the full variable domain is DGGITQSPKYLFRKEGQNVTLSCEQNLNHDAMYWYRQDPGQGLRLIYYSQIVNDFQKGDIAEGYSVSREKKESFPLTVTSAQKNPTAFYLCASQNRLAGVDEQFFGPGTRLTVL.